This record covers a single T cell receptor (beta chain). As yet, its antigen is unknown. The CDR3 spans 15 residues. CDR1 MNHEY and CDR2 SMNVEV come from the germline V gene (reference sequence). Trimming removed 6 bases from V and 0 bases from J, with 11 bases in between. This entry is derived from a study of cytomegalovirus exposure and HLA in healthy donors. Findings of the study overall: The study flagged around 150 TCR beta chains as cytomegalovirus-associated. As was reported, the HLA-A and HLA-B alleles of most subjects were accurately predicted from TCR beta sequences.

With 60 Vbeta and 13 Jbeta primers, the PCR was carried out. Profiled with immunoSEQ multiplex PCR; TCRdb holds only in-frame clones, not every one. Of approximately 190,000 clones in the sample, 82% were seen once. This receptor was identified in a woman aged 18 to 35 in good health and CMV-seronegative. The specimen sequenced was PBMCs. The genes are TRBV27 and TRBJ2-2; maybe TRBD1 (7 bases). CDR3 DNA: TGTGCCAGCAGACCAGGGGGGTCGAACACCGGGGAGCTGTTTTTT. Residues: CASRPGGSNTGELFF.